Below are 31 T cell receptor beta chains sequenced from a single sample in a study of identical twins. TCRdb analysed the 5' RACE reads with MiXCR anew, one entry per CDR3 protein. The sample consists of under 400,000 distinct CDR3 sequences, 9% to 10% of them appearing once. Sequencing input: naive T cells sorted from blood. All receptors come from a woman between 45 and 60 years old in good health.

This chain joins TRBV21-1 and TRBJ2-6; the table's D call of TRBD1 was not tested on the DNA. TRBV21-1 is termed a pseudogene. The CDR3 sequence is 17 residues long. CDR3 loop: CASPYRDRVSGANVLTF. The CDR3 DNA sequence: TGTGCCAGTCCCTACCGGGACAGGGTGTCTGGGGCCAACGTCCTGACTTTC.

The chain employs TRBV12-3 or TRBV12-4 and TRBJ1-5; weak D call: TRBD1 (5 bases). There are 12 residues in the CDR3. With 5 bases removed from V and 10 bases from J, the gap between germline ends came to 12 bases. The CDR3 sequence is CASSTPGKPQHF. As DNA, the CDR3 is TGTGCCAGCAGTACCCCAGGGAAACCCCAGCATTTT.

CDR3 in DNA: TGTGCCAGCAGTAGTGGGGGCGGGAGGGGTAATGAGCAGTTCTTC. Residues: CASSSGGGRGNEQFF. The V call is TRBV12-3 or TRBV12-4, the J call TRBJ2-1; TRBD2 matches 9 bases. This CDR3 has 15 amino acids. V trimming: 5 bases; J trimming: 7 bases; junction bases outside the gene matches: 9.

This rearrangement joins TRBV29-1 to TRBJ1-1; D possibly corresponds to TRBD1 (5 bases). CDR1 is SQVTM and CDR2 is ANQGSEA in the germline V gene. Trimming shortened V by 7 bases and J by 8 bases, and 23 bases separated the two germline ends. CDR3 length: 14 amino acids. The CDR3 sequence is CSADRAASISEAFF. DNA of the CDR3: TGCAGCGCCGACAGAGCCGCTTCGATCTCAGAAGCTTTCTTT.

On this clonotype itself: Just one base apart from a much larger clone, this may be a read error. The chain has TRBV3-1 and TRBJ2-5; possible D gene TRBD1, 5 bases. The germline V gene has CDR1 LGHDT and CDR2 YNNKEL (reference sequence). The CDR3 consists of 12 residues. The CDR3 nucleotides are TGTGCCAGCAGCCGGGGCGAAGAGGCCCAGTACTTC. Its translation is CASSRGEEAQYF.

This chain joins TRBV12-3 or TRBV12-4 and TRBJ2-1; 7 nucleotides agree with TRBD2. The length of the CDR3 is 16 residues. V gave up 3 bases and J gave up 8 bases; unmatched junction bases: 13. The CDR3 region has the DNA TGTGCCAGCAGTTTTGCGGGACGGACTAGTCTCCATGAGCAGTTCTTC. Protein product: CASSFAGRTSLHEQFF.

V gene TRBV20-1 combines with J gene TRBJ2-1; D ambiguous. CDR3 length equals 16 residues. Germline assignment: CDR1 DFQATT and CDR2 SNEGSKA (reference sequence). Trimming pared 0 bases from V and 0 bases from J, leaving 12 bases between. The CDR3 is CSARDKKSFSYNEQFF. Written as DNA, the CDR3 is TGCAGTGCTAGAGATAAGAAGTCCTTCTCCTACAATGAGCAGTTCTTC.

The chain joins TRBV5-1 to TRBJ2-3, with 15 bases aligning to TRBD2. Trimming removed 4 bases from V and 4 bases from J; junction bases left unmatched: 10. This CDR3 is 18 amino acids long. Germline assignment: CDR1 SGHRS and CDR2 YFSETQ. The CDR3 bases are TGCGCCAGCAGCACCGGACTAGCGGGAGGGCCGATCGCAGATACGCAGTATTTT. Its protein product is CASSTGLAGGPIADTQYF.

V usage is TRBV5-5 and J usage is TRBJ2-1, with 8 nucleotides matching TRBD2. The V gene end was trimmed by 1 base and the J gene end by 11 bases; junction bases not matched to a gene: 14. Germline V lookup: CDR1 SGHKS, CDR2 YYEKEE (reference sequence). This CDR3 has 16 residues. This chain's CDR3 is CASSLRGASGQGKQFF. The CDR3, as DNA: TGTGCCAGCAGCTTGCGCGGGGCTAGCGGGCAAGGAAAGCAGTTCTTC.

The CDR3 loop reads CASTDRDYEQYF. CDR3 coding DNA: TGTGCCAGCACGGACAGGGATTACGAGCAGTACTTC. This chain joins TRBV12-3 or TRBV12-4 and TRBJ2-7; 8 positions match TRBD1. This CDR3 spans 12 amino acids. With 7 bases clipped from V and 4 bases from J, the junction kept 3 bases outside the gene matches.

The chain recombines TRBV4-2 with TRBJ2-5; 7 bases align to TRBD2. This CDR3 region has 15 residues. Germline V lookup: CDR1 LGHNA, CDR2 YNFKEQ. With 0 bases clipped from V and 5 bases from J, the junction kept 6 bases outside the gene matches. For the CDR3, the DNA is TGTGCCAGCAGCCAAGACCCGGGAGGAGGGGAGACCCAGTACTTC. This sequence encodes CASSQDPGGGETQYF.

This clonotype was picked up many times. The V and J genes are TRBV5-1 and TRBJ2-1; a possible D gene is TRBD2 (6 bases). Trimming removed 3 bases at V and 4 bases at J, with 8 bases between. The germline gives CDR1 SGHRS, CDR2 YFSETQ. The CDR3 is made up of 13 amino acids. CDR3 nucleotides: TGCGCCAGCAGCTACGGGACTTACAATGAGCAGTTCTTC. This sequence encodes CASSYGTYNEQFF.

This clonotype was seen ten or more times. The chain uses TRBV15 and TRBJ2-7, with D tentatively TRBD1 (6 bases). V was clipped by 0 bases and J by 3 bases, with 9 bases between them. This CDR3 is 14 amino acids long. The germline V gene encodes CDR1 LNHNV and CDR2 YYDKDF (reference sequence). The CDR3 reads CATSRETGNYEQYF. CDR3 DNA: TGTGCCACCAGCAGAGAAACAGGGAACTACGAGCAGTACTTC.

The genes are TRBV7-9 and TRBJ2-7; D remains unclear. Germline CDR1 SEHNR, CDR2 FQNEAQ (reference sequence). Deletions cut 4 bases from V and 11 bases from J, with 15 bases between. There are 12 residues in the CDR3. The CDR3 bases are TGTGCCAGCAGCTCGTCCGCTCCATCGAAGTACTTC. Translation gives CASSSSAPSKYF.

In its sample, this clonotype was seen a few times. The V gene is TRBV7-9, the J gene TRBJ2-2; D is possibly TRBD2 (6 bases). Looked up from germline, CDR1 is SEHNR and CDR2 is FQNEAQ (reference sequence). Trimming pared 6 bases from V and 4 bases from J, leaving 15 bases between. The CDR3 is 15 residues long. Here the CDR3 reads CASSHWLTSTGELFF. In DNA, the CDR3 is TGTGCCAGCAGTCATTGGCTGACTAGCACCGGGGAGCTGTTTTTT.

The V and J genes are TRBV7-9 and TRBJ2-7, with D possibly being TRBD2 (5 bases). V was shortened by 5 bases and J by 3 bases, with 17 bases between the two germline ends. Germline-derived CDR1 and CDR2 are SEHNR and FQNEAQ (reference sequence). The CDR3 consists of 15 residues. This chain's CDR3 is CASSPLTYRGYEQYV. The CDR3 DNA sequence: TGTGCCAGCAGCCCTTTGACATACCGGGGCTACGAGCAGTACGTC.

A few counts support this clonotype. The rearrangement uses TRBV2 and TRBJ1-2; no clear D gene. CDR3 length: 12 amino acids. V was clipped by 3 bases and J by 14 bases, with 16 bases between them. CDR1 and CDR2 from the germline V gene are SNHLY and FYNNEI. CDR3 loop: CASSEGFIGWTF. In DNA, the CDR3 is TGTGCCAGCAGTGAGGGATTTATTGGGTGGACCTTC. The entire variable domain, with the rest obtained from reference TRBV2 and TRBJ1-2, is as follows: EPEVTQTPSHQVTQMGQEVILRCVPISNHLYFYWYRQILGQKVEFLVSFYNNEISEKSEIFDDQFSVERPDGSNFTLKIRSTKLEDSAMYFCASSEGFIGWTFGSGTRLTVV.

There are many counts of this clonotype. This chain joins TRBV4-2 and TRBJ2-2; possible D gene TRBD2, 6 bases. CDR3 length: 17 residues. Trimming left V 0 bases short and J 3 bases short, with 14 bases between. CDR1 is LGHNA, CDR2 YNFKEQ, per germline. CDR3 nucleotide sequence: TGTGCCAGCAGCCAAGAATGGGACGGGAGCTACACCGGGGAGCTGTTTTTT. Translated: CASSQEWDGSYTGELFF.

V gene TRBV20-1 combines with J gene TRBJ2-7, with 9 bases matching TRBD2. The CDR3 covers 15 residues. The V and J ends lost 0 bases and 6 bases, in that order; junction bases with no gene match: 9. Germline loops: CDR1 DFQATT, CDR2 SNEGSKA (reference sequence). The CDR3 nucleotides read TGCAGTGCTAGAGATTTGGCGGGAGGGCCCTGCGAGCAGTACTTC. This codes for CSARDLAGGPCEQYF.

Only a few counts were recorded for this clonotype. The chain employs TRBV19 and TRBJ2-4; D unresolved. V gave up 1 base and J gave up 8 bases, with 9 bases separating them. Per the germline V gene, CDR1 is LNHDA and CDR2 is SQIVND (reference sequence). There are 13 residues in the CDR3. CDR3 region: CASSIGGVDIQYF. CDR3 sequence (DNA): TGTGCCAGTAGTATAGGAGGAGTCGACATTCAGTACTTC. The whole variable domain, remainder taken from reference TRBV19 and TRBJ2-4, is DGGITQSPKYLFRKEGQNVTLSCEQNLNHDAMYWYRQDPGQGLRLIYYSQIVNDFQKGDIAEGYSVSREKKESFPLTVTSAQKNPTAFYLCASSIGGVDIQYFGAGTRLSVL.

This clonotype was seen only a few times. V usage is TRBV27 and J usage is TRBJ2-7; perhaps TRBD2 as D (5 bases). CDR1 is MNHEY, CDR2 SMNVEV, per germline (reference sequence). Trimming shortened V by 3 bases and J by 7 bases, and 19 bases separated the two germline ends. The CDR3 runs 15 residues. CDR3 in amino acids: CASSLSRAPGGEQYF. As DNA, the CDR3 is TGTGCCAGCAGTTTGTCGCGGGCGCCAGGCGGGGAGCAGTACTTC.

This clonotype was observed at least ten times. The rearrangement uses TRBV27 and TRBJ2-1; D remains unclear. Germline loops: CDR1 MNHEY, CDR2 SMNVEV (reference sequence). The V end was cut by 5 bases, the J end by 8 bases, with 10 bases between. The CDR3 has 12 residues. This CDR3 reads CASSGEDYEQFF. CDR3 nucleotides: TGTGCCAGCAGTGGAGAGGATTATGAGCAGTTCTTC.

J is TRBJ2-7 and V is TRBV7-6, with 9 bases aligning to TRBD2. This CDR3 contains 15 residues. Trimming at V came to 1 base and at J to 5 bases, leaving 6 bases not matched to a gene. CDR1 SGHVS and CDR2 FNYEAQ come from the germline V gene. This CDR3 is CASSLGREGPHEQYF. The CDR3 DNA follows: TGTGCCAGCAGCTTAGGGCGGGAGGGCCCTCACGAGCAGTACTTC. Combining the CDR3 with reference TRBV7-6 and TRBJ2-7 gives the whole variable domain GAGVSQSPRYKVTKRGQDVALRCDPISGHVSLYWYRQALGQGPEFLTYFNYEAQQDKSGLPNDRFSAERPEGSISTLTIQRTEQRDSAMYRCASSLGREGPHEQYFGPGTRLTVT.

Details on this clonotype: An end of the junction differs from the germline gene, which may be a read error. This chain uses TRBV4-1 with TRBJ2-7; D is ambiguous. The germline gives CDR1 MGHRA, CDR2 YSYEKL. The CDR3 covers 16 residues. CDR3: CASSQDRQDPSDEQYF. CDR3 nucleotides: TGCGCCAGCAGCCAAGATCGGCAGGACCCCTCCGACGAGCAGTACTTC.

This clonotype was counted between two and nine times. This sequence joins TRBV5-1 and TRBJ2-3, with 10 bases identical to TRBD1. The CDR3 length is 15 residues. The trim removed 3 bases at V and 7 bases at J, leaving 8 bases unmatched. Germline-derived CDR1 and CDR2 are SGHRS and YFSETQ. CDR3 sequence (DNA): TGCGCCAGCAGCTCTTCCGGGACAGGGGCAAATACGCAGTATTTT. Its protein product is CASSSSGTGANTQYF.

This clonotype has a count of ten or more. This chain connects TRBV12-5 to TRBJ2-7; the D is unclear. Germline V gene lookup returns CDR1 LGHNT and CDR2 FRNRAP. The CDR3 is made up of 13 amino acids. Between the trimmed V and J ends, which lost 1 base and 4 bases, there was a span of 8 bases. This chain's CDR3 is CASGLDTSYEQYF. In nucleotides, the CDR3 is TGTGCTAGTGGTTTGGATACCTCTTACGAGCAGTACTTC.

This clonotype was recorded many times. The CDR3 is CASSLAVAGTDTQYF. The CDR3 DNA is TGTGCCAGCAGCTTAGCGGTCGCGGGCACAGATACGCAGTATTTT. The chain has TRBV7-2 and TRBJ2-3; D is unresolved. Between the trimmed V and J ends, which lost 0 bases and 1 base, there was a span of 8 bases. The length of the CDR3 is 15 residues. Germline assignment: CDR1 SGHTA and CDR2 FQGNSA.

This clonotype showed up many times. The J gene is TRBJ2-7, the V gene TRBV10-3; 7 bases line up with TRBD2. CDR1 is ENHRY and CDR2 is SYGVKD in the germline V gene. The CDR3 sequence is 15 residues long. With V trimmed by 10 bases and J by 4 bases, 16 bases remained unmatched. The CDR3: CATSSGTTKMYEQYV. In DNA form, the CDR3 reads TGTGCCACCTCCAGCGGGACGACGAAAATGTACGAGCAGTACGTC.

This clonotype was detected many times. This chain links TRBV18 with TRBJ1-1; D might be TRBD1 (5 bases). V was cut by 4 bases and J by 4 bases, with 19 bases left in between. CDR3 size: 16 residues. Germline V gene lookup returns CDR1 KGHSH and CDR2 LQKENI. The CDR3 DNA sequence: TGTGCCAGCTCACGATCCGGGACGAGGTTTGGCACTGAAGCTTTCTTT. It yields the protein CASSRSGTRFGTEAFF.

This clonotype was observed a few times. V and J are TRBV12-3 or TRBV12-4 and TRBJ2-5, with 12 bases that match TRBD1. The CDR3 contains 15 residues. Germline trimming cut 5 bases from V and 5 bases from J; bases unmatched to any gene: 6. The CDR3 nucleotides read TGTGCCAGCAGTCCCCGGGACAGGGGGCAGGAGACCCAGTACTTC. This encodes CASSPRDRGQETQYF.

CDR3: CSAREGAQPQHF. The CDR3 region has the DNA TGCAGTGCTAGAGAGGGGGCTCAGCCCCAGCATTTT. This rearrangement joins TRBV20-1 to TRBJ1-5, with TRBD1 as a possible D gene (6 bases). V lost 0 bases to trimming and J lost 6 bases, with 6 bases between them. The CDR3 totals 12 residues. Germline values: CDR1 DFQATT, CDR2 SNEGSKA (reference sequence).